One and the same sample provided the 30 T cell receptor beta chains below, sequenced in a study of T cell responses to AZD1222 COVID-19 vaccine. TCRdb keeps only in-frame clones here, not all; method: immunoSEQ multiplex PCR. The sample includes tens of thousands of clones, around 87% of them seen just once. The sequences come from peripheral blood, collected on day 0 of MenACWY control vaccination. Source of these receptors: an adult in good health.

The CDR3: CASSDPGTGLSYGYTF. The CDR3 nucleotides read TGTGCCAGCAGTGACCCTGGGACAGGGCTTTCCTATGGCTACACCTTC. The chain recombines TRBV25-1 with TRBJ1-2, with TRBD1 identical over 9 bases. The germline CDR1 and CDR2 sequences are MGHDK and SYGVNS. The trim removed 3 bases at V and 4 bases at J, leaving 9 bases unmatched. The CDR3 spans 16 residues.

The chain recombines TRBV9 with TRBJ1-1, with a possible D match to TRBD1 (6 bases). Germline V gene lookup returns CDR1 SGDLS and CDR2 YYNGEE. The CDR3 has 12 residues. The germline V and J ends were trimmed by 0 bases and 8 bases, with 8 bases remaining between them. The CDR3 nucleotides are TGTGCCAGCAGCGTAGCTGGACAGGAAGCTTTCTTT. Protein sequence: CASSVAGQEAFF.

This sequence joins TRBV10-3 and TRBJ1-1; no clear D. CDR3 length equals 14 residues. Trimming shortened V by 3 bases and J by 3 bases, and 11 bases separated the two germline ends. CDR1 and CDR2 (germline): ENHRY, SYGVKD. CDR3 DNA sequence: TGTGCCATCAGTGAAATGGGGTTAGACACTGAAGCTTTCTTT. It specifies CAISEMGLDTEAFF.

This rearrangement joins TRBV15 to TRBJ1-4; D is ambiguous. With 8 bases removed from V and 1 base from J, the gap between germline ends came to 11 bases. CDR3 length: 14 amino acids. Germline V CDR1 and CDR2: LNHNV, YYDKDF (reference sequence). The CDR3 DNA sequence: TGTGCCACCCGCCCAGGTTTAACTAATGAAAAACTGTTTTTT. This translates into CATRPGLTNEKLFF.

V usage is TRBV19 and J usage is TRBJ2-7, with 7 bases lining up with TRBD1. The CDR3 is 17 amino acids. J lost 2 bases, V lost 1 base, and 11 bases had no gene match. The germline gives CDR1 LNHDA, CDR2 SQIVND (reference sequence). The CDR3: CASSIARQGPSTYEQYF. CDR3 sequence (DNA): TGTGCCAGTAGTATAGCCCGACAGGGCCCTAGTACCTACGAGCAGTACTTC. The whole variable domain, filled in from reference TRBV19 and TRBJ2-7, reads DGGITQSPKYLFRKEGQNVTLSCEQNLNHDAMYWYRQDPGQGLRLIYYSQIVNDFQKGDIAEGYSVSREKKESFPLTVTSAQKNPTAFYLCASSIARQGPSTYEQYFGPGTRLTVT.

This chain uses TRBV10-3 with TRBJ2-7, with a weak D call TRBD2 (6 bases). Germline values: CDR1 ENHRY, CDR2 SYGVKD. The CDR3 is 13 amino acids. V was clipped by 5 bases and J by 11 bases, with 19 bases between them. CDR3 nucleotide sequence: TGTGCCATCAGTCACGACCTGGGTAGGGAGGAGTACTTC. Its protein product is CAISHDLGREEYF.

This clone showed up just a few times. The chain couples TRBV5-1 to TRBJ2-5; D not resolved. Trimming took off 1 base at V and 2 bases at J, with 9 bases between the two ends. There are 14 residues in the CDR3. Germline V lookup: CDR1 SGHRS, CDR2 YFSETQ. The CDR3 loop reads CASSLFGAQETQYF. CDR3 DNA sequence: TGCGCCAGCAGCTTGTTCGGAGCGCAAGAGACCCAGTACTTC.

The rearrangement joins TRBV18 to TRBJ2-3; 9 bases map to TRBD1. Germline CDR1 reads KGHSH; CDR2 reads LQKENI. The CDR3 runs to 14 residues. Trimming took 2 bases from V and 6 from J; bases not matched to a gene: 3. CDR3: CASSPWDREDTQYF. The CDR3 coding sequence is TGTGCCAGCTCACCATGGGACAGGGAGGATACGCAGTATTTT.

V and J are TRBV7-2 and TRBJ2-7; 10 nucleotides line up with TRBD2. The CDR3 contains 16 residues. V was pared by 1 base and J by 4 bases, with 7 bases of the junction left unmatched. Germline loops: CDR1 SGHTA, CDR2 FQGNSA. The CDR3 is CASSLEASGGGYEQYF. The CDR3 coding sequence is TGTGCCAGCAGCTTAGAAGCTAGCGGGGGAGGGTACGAGCAGTACTTC.

The chain joins TRBV4-3 to TRBJ1-1; weak D call: TRBD1 (5 bases). CDR3 length equals 15 residues. Per germline, CDR1 LGHNA and CDR2 YSLEER. V gave up 0 bases and J gave up 1 base, with 9 bases separating them. CDR3 residues: CASSQDTGPNTEAFF. CDR3 coding DNA: TGCGCCAGCAGCCAAGATACAGGCCCGAACACTGAAGCTTTCTTT.

The chain combines TRBV7-2 with TRBJ1-4; D might be TRBD1 (5 bases). This CDR3 is built from 16 residues. Germline lookup yields CDR1 SGHTA and CDR2 FQGNSA. V was trimmed by 5 bases and J by 4 bases, leaving 17 bases between them. The CDR3 nucleotides read TGTGCCAGCAGCCCGTTGGTGAGACAGCTTAATGAAAAACTGTTTTTT. This translates into CASSPLVRQLNEKLFF.

There are a few counts of this clone. The chain is built from TRBV6-6 and TRBJ2-3; D is uncertain. Germline CDR1 and CDR2: MNHNY and SVGAGI (reference sequence). The CDR3 has 15 amino acids. Trimming left V 6 bases short and J 2 bases short, with 15 bases between. The CDR3 loop reads CASSPGSDTTDTQYF. The CDR3 nucleotides read TGTGCCAGCAGCCCCGGGTCCGATACCACAGATACGCAGTATTTT.

The V and J genes are TRBV7-9 and TRBJ2-7, with a tentative D call TRBD1 (5 bases). Germline CDR1 reads SEHNR; CDR2 reads FQNEAQ (reference sequence). Trimming stripped 4 bases from V and 4 bases from J, with 14 bases between. The CDR3 spans 14 residues. CDR3 DNA: TGTGCCAGCAGCTCCCCGGACACCCTGTACGAGCAGTACTTC. Translating it yields CASSSPDTLYEQYF.

The V and J genes are TRBV24-1 and TRBJ1-2; D is perhaps TRBD1 (5 bases). V was pared by 4 bases and J by 4 bases, with 21 bases between. Germline V gives CDR1 KGHDR, CDR2 SFDVKD. The CDR3 runs 17 residues. The CDR3 spells CATSEGNAREVVYGYTF. In nucleotides, the CDR3 is TGTGCCACCAGTGAGGGAAACGCCAGGGAGGTAGTCTATGGCTACACCTTC.

This chain connects TRBV5-6 to TRBJ1-2, with 8 nucleotides matching TRBD1. V was clipped by 5 bases and J by 4 bases; unmatched bases: 13. Germline V CDR1 and CDR2: SGHDT, YYEEEE. The CDR3 contains 16 residues. In DNA, the CDR3 is TGTGCCAGCAGTCAGAGGACAGGGAGGGTGGTCTATGGCTACACCTTC. Translating it yields CASSQRTGRVVYGYTF.

The genes are TRBV30 and TRBJ1-5; maybe TRBD1 (5 bases). Looked up from germline, CDR1 is GTSNPN and CDR2 is SVGIG (reference sequence). The CDR3 has 12 amino acids. V was trimmed by 2 bases and J by 5 bases, leaving 7 bases between them. The CDR3 region is CAWSQGHQPQHF. In nucleotides, the CDR3 is TGTGCCTGGAGTCAGGGACATCAGCCCCAGCATTTT.

The genes are TRBV6-5 and TRBJ1-1, with D uncertain. This CDR3 has 15 amino acids. The V and J ends lost 6 bases and 0 bases respectively, with 14 bases between them. The V gene's germline CDR1 is MNHEY and CDR2 SVGAGI. The CDR3 here is CASSPPSGMNTEAFF. CDR3 nucleotide sequence: TGTGCCAGCAGCCCCCCCTCGGGCATGAACACTGAAGCTTTCTTT.

This chain uses TRBV19 with TRBJ2-2; no clear D. V lost 7 bases and J 1 base, leaving 10 bases between the germline ends. In germline, CDR1 is LNHDA, CDR2 SQIVND (reference sequence). CDR3 length: 14 amino acids. The CDR3 DNA is TGTGCCAGTATGGGGTGGCAGAACACCGGGGAGCTGTTTTTT. Amino acids: CASMGWQNTGELFF.

The table lists this clone with a count of one. CDR3 nucleotide sequence: TGTGCCAGCAGAACTAGCGGGAGTCATCGGGAGACCCAGTACTTC. This encodes CASRTSGSHRETQYF. The chain is built from TRBV27 and TRBJ2-5; 11 bases agree with TRBD2. Germline V gene lookup returns CDR1 MNHEY and CDR2 SMNVEV (reference sequence). Losses at the gene ends were 6 bases for V and 5 bases for J; bases not matched to a gene: 8. CDR3 length: 15 amino acids.

This clone was seen only once. The genes are TRBV25-1 and TRBJ1-2; 8 bases align to TRBD1. CDR3 length equals 15 residues. Germline values: CDR1 MGHDK, CDR2 SYGVNS. The junction had 10 bases not matched to a gene; V was cut back by 4 bases and J by 6 bases. DNA of the CDR3: TGTGCCAGCAGTGGCCCTGGACAGGGCGAGGATGGCTACACCTTC. Its protein product is CASSGPGQGEDGYTF.

The rearrangement joins TRBV6-1 to TRBJ2-7, with 10 bases aligning to TRBD1. The V gene's germline CDR1 is MNHNS and CDR2 SASEGT. V shed 3 bases and J 0 bases; nucleotides not matched to a gene: 2. The CDR3 has 15 residues. Written as DNA, the CDR3 is TGTGCCAGCAGTGAGGACAGGGGGAGCTCCTACGAGCAGTACTTC. This codes for CASSEDRGSSYEQYF.

This sequence joins TRBV28 and TRBJ2-1, with TRBD2 matching over 11 bases. The junction had 8 bases not matched to a gene; V was cut back by 7 bases and J by 6 bases. The CDR3 is 15 residues long. CDR1 is MDHEN and CDR2 is SYDVKM in the germline V gene. CDR3 amino acids: CASILGTSGTNEQFF. CDR3 in DNA: TGTGCCAGCATCTTGGGGACTAGCGGAACCAATGAGCAGTTCTTC.

The chain joins TRBV19 to TRBJ2-6, with D perhaps assigned TRBD1 or TRBD2 (6 bases each). Germline CDR1 reads LNHDA; CDR2 reads SQIVND (reference sequence). Trimming took 9 bases from V and 0 from J, leaving 12 bases between them. The CDR3 is 15 residues long. The DNA for the CDR3 is TGTGCCAGCGGGGGCACCTACTCTGGGGCCAACGTCCTGACTTTC. As protein: CASGGTYSGANVLTF. The entire variable domain, with the rest obtained from reference TRBV19 and TRBJ2-6, is as follows: DGGITQSPKYLFRKEGQNVTLSCEQNLNHDAMYWYRQDPGQGLRLIYYSQIVNDFQKGDIAEGYSVSREKKESFPLTVTSAQKNPTAFYLCASGGTYSGANVLTFGAGSRLTVL.

The genes are TRBV7-3 and TRBJ1-1; 11 bases are shared with TRBD1. CDR1 SGHTA and CDR2 FQGTGA come from the germline V gene. Losses at the gene ends were 3 bases for V and 6 bases for J; bases not matched to a gene: 0. There are 13 residues in the CDR3. In DNA form, the CDR3 reads TGTGCCAGCAGCTTGGGACAGGGGGCTGAAGCTTTCTTT. This codes for CASSLGQGAEAFF.

The chain combines TRBV5-6 with TRBJ2-6; D not resolved. V lost 6 bases to trimming and J lost 2 bases, with 6 bases between them. The V gene's germline CDR1 is SGHDT and CDR2 YYEEEE. The CDR3 length is 13 residues. CDR3: CASIRTGANVLTF. The CDR3 DNA reads TGTGCCAGCATACGAACTGGGGCCAACGTCCTGACTTTC.

This chain connects TRBV28 to TRBJ1-1, with 7 bases lining up with TRBD1. V trimming: 7 bases; J trimming: 6 bases; junction bases outside the gene matches: 11. Germline CDR1 MDHEN, CDR2 SYDVKM. The CDR3 runs to 14 residues. The CDR3 DNA follows: TGTGCCAGCAACCCAGACAGGGCTGCGGCTGAAGCTTTCTTT. Translated: CASNPDRAAAEAFF.

The chain has TRBV28 and TRBJ1-2, with D hard to call. CDR3 size: 12 residues. The germline V and J ends were trimmed by 10 bases and 3 bases, with 12 bases remaining between them. Germline CDR1 MDHEN, CDR2 SYDVKM. The CDR3 loop is CATPDGDYGYTF. The CDR3, as DNA: TGTGCCACCCCTGACGGCGACTATGGCTACACCTTC.

This chain joins TRBV5-1 and TRBJ1-5; 9 positions agree with TRBD1. The CDR3 has 15 residues. Germline V gene sequence: CDR1 SGHRS, CDR2 YFSETQ. With 0 bases clipped from V and 4 bases from J, the junction kept 2 bases outside the gene matches. CDR3 DNA: TGCGCCAGCAGCTTGGGGGACAGGGCAAATCAGCCCCAGCATTTT. Its protein product is CASSLGDRANQPQHF. Full variable domain (rest looked up from reference TRBV5-1 and TRBJ1-5): KAGVTQTPRYLIKTRGQQVTLSCSPISGHRSVSWYQQTPGQGLQFLFEYFSETQRNKGNFPGRFSGRQFSNSRSEMNVSTLELGDSALYLCASSLGDRANQPQHFGDGTRLSIL.

The chain carries TRBV4-2 and TRBJ1-5; D possibly corresponds to TRBD1 (6 bases). V lost 4 bases and J lost 0, with 7 bases in between. The CDR3 runs 14 residues. The V gene's germline CDR1 is LGHNA and CDR2 YNFKEQ. This chain's CDR3 is CASSLQGSNQPQHF. Here the CDR3 DNA reads TGTGCCAGCAGCCTACAGGGTAGCAATCAGCCCCAGCATTTT.

The V gene is TRBV27, the J gene TRBJ2-2; no definite D call. Trimming took 2 bases from V and 5 from J, leaving 6 bases between them. CDR1 is MNHEY, CDR2 SMNVEV, per germline (reference sequence). The CDR3 runs 13 residues. The CDR3 nucleotides are TGTGCCAGCAGTTTAGGGTGGACCGGGGAGCTGTTTTTT. It yields the protein CASSLGWTGELFF.